These 21 T cell receptor beta chains were all obtained from the same sample, sequenced in a study of blood T cell repertoires in COVID-19. The repertoire was sequenced with immunoSEQ multiplex PCR; TCRdb's copy has only in-frame clones and lacks some. The sample gives 200,000 or so clones, approximately 88% of which show up once; approximately 3.5% is in the top ten. The sequenced sample consisted of PBMCs or T cells enriched from blood (not recorded which). These receptors were taken from a woman aged 25 to 39 who had been exposed to COVID-19.

V gene TRBV9 combines with J gene TRBJ2-5; 10 positions match TRBD2. The CDR3 sequence is 18 residues long. V shed 3 bases and J 6 bases; nucleotides not matched to a gene: 17. The V gene's germline CDR1 is SGDLS and CDR2 YYNGEE. The CDR3 DNA sequence: TGTGCCAGCAGCGCCCAAAGTGTGTCTAGCGGGAGTTCACAGACCCAGTACTTC. It specifies CASSAQSVSSGSSQTQYF.

The rearrangement uses TRBV14 and TRBJ1-1, with TRBD1 matching over 9 bases. In germline, CDR1 is SGHDN, CDR2 FVKESK. The CDR3 is 19 residues long. The V gene end was trimmed by 6 bases and the J gene end by 4 bases; junction bases not matched to a gene: 21. Here the CDR3 DNA reads TGTGCCAGCAGAGTCCCGGGACAGGGCGAGGGGGGGATGTGCACTGAAGCTTTCTTT. Translating gives CASRVPGQGEGGMCTEAFF.

The chain has TRBV19 and TRBJ1-1; unclear D gene. This CDR3 region has 12 residues. Germline V lookup: CDR1 LNHDA, CDR2 SQIVND (reference sequence). The ends were cut back, 3 bases at V and 4 bases at J, with 6 bases in the middle. The CDR3 sequence: CASSMKLTEAFF. The DNA of the CDR3 is TGTGCCAGTAGTATGAAACTCACTGAAGCTTTCTTT. Filled out from reference TRBV19 and TRBJ1-1, the complete variable domain reads DGGITQSPKYLFRKEGQNVTLSCEQNLNHDAMYWYRQDPGQGLRLIYYSQIVNDFQKGDIAEGYSVSREKKESFPLTVTSAQKNPTAFYLCASSMKLTEAFFGQGTRLTVV.

This clone has just one count. V gene TRBV12-3 or TRBV12-4 combines with J gene TRBJ2-7, with 9 bases lining up with TRBD1. With 4 bases clipped from V and 4 bases from J, the junction kept 2 bases outside the gene matches. The CDR3 spans 13 residues. DNA for the CDR3: TGTGCCAGCAGTTCCGACAGGGGGTACGAGCAGTACTTC. Protein sequence: CASSSDRGYEQYF.

The rearrangement uses TRBV6-2 or TRBV6-3 and TRBJ1-1, with no clear D. Deletions cut 3 bases from V and 0 bases from J, with 8 bases between. Germline V gene sequence: CDR1 MNHEY, CDR2 SVGEGT. The CDR3 sequence is 14 residues long. The CDR3: CASSYVRMNTEAFF. The CDR3 nucleotides read TGTGCCAGCAGTTATGTCAGGATGAACACTGAAGCTTTCTTT.

The chain joins TRBV5-4 to TRBJ2-2; 10 positions agree with TRBD2. Germline V gene data show CDR1 as SGHNT and CDR2 as YYREEE (reference sequence). V shed 5 bases and J 4 bases; nucleotides not matched to a gene: 5. The CDR3 sequence is 15 residues long. In DNA, the CDR3 is TGTGCCAGCAGTTTTAGCGGGAGGACCACCGGGGAGCTGTTTTTT. This codes for CASSFSGRTTGELFF.

The chain links TRBV28 to TRBJ2-3; 12 bases align to TRBD2. V lost 6 bases and J lost 3; bases outside the gene matches: 10. The CDR3 covers 17 residues. Germline V gene sequence: CDR1 MDHEN, CDR2 SYDVKM. The CDR3 reads CASRGPGLAGWTDTQYF. For the CDR3, the DNA is TGTGCCAGCAGGGGACCGGGACTAGCGGGCTGGACAGATACGCAGTATTTT.

This clone was counted a single time. V is TRBV5-8 and J is TRBJ2-2; D is unclear. With 0 bases removed from V and 1 base from J, the gap between germline ends came to 4 bases. Germline-derived CDR1 and CDR2 are SGHTS and YDEGEE. The CDR3 contains 14 residues. Here the CDR3 DNA reads TGTGCCAGCAGCTTGGCGGGGAACACCGGGGAGCTGTTTTTT. Translation gives CASSLAGNTGELFF.

The V gene is TRBV30, the J gene TRBJ2-7; 8 positions agree with TRBD1. Germline V gene data show CDR1 as GTSNPN and CDR2 as SVGIG (reference sequence). The CDR3 contains 15 residues. Trimming cost V 4 bases and J 1 base; bases outside gene matches: 9. The CDR3 here is CAWTNLTGGSYEQYF. The CDR3 DNA reads as TGTGCCTGGACTAACCTTACAGGGGGATCCTACGAGCAGTACTTC.

The chain couples TRBV27 to TRBJ2-1; D is undetermined. This CDR3 has 13 residues. Between the trimmed V and J ends, which lost 0 bases and 4 bases, there was a span of 4 bases. Germline-derived CDR1 and CDR2 are MNHEY and SMNVEV (reference sequence). This chain's CDR3 is CASSLSRYNEQFF. The CDR3 DNA reads TGTGCCAGCAGTTTATCGCGGTACAATGAGCAGTTCTTC.

V is TRBV2 and J is TRBJ2-7; D remains ambiguous. The length of the CDR3 is 15 residues. The V end was cut by 7 bases, the J end by 0 bases, with 16 bases between. Germline assignment: CDR1 SNHLY and CDR2 FYNNEI. The CDR3 loop is CASIRSKADSYEQYF. CDR3 nucleotides: TGTGCCAGCATTAGGAGTAAGGCAGACTCCTACGAGCAGTACTTC.

This clone was picked up one time. V and J are TRBV5-1 and TRBJ1-2, with 8 bases identical to TRBD1. J was trimmed by 7 bases and V by 2 bases; bases with no gene match: 10. The V gene's germline CDR1 is SGHRS and CDR2 YFSETQ. The CDR3 sequence is 15 residues long. CDR3 residues: CASSLTEVTGGGYTF. DNA for the CDR3: TGCGCCAGCAGCTTAACCGAGGTTACAGGGGGTGGCTACACCTTC.

A word on this clone: Different DNA sequences within this sample yield the same CDR3. The V call is TRBV5-1, the J call TRBJ2-1, with 10 bases that match TRBD2. The CDR3 runs to 15 residues. Germline values: CDR1 SGHRS, CDR2 YFSETQ. After removal of 1 base from V and 2 bases from J, the junction contained 0 bases not matched to a gene. CDR3 in amino acids: CASSLTSGTYNEQFF. The CDR3 DNA is TGCGCCAGCAGCTTGACTAGCGGGACCTACAATGAGCAGTTCTTC.

The chain joins TRBV19 to TRBJ1-5; 9 positions agree with TRBD1. The V and J ends lost 3 bases and 7 bases, in that order; junction bases with no gene match: 7. The germline V gene has CDR1 LNHDA and CDR2 SQIVND (reference sequence). CDR3 length: 15 residues. The CDR3 DNA reads as TGTGCCAGTAGTATGGGACAGGGAAGTTTGCAGCCCCAGCATTTT. It yields the protein CASSMGQGSLQPQHF.

V gene TRBV21-1 combines with J gene TRBJ2-1; TRBD2, the table's D call, was not compared with the DNA. TRBV21-1 is annotated as a pseudogene. This CDR3 comprises 18 residues. Here the CDR3 DNA reads TGTGCCAGCAGCACGACGCCTACTAGCGGGAGGTTCTACAATGAGCAGTTCTTC. Encoded protein: CASSTTPTSGRFYNEQFF.

The chain is built from TRBV9 and TRBJ2-7, with 7 nucleotides matching TRBD2. Per germline, CDR1 SGDLS and CDR2 YYNGEE. The length of the CDR3 is 14 residues. V trimming: 0 bases; J trimming: 6 bases; junction bases outside the gene matches: 6. The CDR3 loop is CASSVAPGEGEQYF. The DNA of the CDR3 is TGTGCCAGCAGCGTAGCTCCGGGGGAGGGCGAGCAGTACTTC.

The chain couples TRBV20-1 to TRBJ1-1, with D hard to call. V was cut by 3 bases and J by 5 bases, with 19 bases left in between. The CDR3 is 15 residues long. CDR1 is DFQATT and CDR2 is SNEGSKA in the germline V gene (reference sequence). The chain's CDR3 is CSASSLFERGTEAFF. The CDR3 DNA is TGCAGTGCTAGTAGTCTATTCGAGCGAGGGACTGAAGCTTTCTTT.

This clone was detected a few times. The chain links TRBV12-3 or TRBV12-4 to TRBJ2-1; D remains ambiguous. Deletions cut 7 bases from V and 5 bases from J, with 9 bases between. The CDR3 has 12 amino acids. CDR3 in amino acids: CASTGFDNEQFF. The CDR3 DNA is TGTGCCAGCACGGGTTTTGACAATGAGCAGTTCTTC.

V and J are TRBV15 and TRBJ2-1, with D possibly being TRBD2 (6 bases). V lost 0 bases to trimming and J lost 1 base, with 25 bases between them. The CDR3 totals 21 residues. Germline CDR1 is LNHNV and CDR2 is YYDKDF (reference sequence). The CDR3 DNA reads as TGTGCCACCAGCAGAGATCTTAAGCGGGCGGGAAACACCCCATCCTACAATGAGCAGTTCTTC. Translating gives CATSRDLKRAGNTPSYNEQFF.

V usage is TRBV4-1 and J usage is TRBJ2-5; 11 nucleotides line up with TRBD2. This CDR3 has 17 amino acids. Germline CDR1 and CDR2: MGHRA and YSYEKL. The V and J ends lost 2 bases and 3 bases, in that order; junction bases with no gene match: 8. The CDR3 region has the DNA TGCGCCAGCAGCCAACCAACTAGCGGGAGACCTAAAGAGACCCAGTACTTC. This translates into CASSQPTSGRPKETQYF.

V usage is TRBV24-1 and J usage is TRBJ1-1; the D gene is possibly TRBD1 (5 bases). CDR3 size: 15 residues. Germline V gives CDR1 KGHDR, CDR2 SFDVKD. V gave up 1 base and J gave up 1 base, with 9 bases separating them. The CDR3 DNA follows: TGTGCCACCAGTGATTTAGACAGCCCGAACACTGAAGCTTTCTTT. Translated: CATSDLDSPNTEAFF.